Shown below are 11 T cell receptor beta chains from a single sample sequenced in a study of cytomegalovirus exposure and HLA in healthy donors. Primers: 60 Vbeta forward and 13 Jbeta reverse. This table comes from immunoSEQ multiplex PCR, and its TCRdb copy is limited to in-frame clones, with some not included. This sample yields approximately 110,000 clones, of which roughly three quarters are seen a single time; 11% belongs to the top ten. Sequencing was done on a sample of PBMCs. Receptor source: a middle-aged man in good health and CMV-seropositive.

The chain couples TRBV6-4 to TRBJ2-3; D remains ambiguous. Between the trimmed V and J ends, which lost 3 bases and 0 bases, there was a span of 7 bases. This CDR3 region has 14 residues. Germline V gene sequence: CDR1 MRHNA, CDR2 SNTAGT. Here the CDR3 reads CASSDWPSTDTQYF. The CDR3 DNA is TGTGCCAGCAGTGATTGGCCTAGCACAGATACGCAGTATTTT.

V is TRBV10-3 and J is TRBJ2-1, with 11 nucleotides matching TRBD2. The CDR3 runs 14 residues. Germline V CDR1 and CDR2: ENHRY, SYGVKD. With 5 bases clipped from V and 8 bases from J, the junction kept 5 bases outside the gene matches. The CDR3 DNA reads as TGTGCCATCAGTAGGGTTAGCGGGGGGGATGAGCAGTTCTTC. Translating gives CAISRVSGGDEQFF.

As regards this clone: Different DNA sequences within this sample yield the same CDR3. CDR3 in DNA: TGTGCCAGCAGCTCCACGGGGGGGAACACTGAAGCTTTCTTT. As protein: CASSSTGGNTEAFF. The V call is TRBV7-8, the J call TRBJ1-1; possible D gene TRBD1, 5 bases. CDR3 length: 14 amino acids. The germline V and J ends were trimmed by 4 bases and 1 base, with 10 bases remaining between them. The germline V gene has CDR1 SGHVS and CDR2 FQNEAQ.

This rearrangement joins TRBV21-1 to TRBJ2-7; TRBD2 is taken as the D call from the table, unchecked against the DNA. TRBV21-1 is an annotated pseudogene. The CDR3 is 18 amino acids. The CDR3 sequence is CASRINPSGGRISYEQYV. The CDR3 DNA reads as TGTGCCAGCAGGATAAATCCTAGCGGAGGTCGGATCTCCTACGAGCAGTACGTC.

The chain uses TRBV7-8 and TRBJ2-3; 7 bases are shared with TRBD2. Losses at the gene ends were 2 bases for V and 2 bases for J; bases not matched to a gene: 4. CDR1 SGHVS and CDR2 FQNEAQ come from the germline V gene. The CDR3 is made up of 15 amino acids. The CDR3: CASSLRLAATDTQYF. Written as DNA, the CDR3 is TGTGCCAGCAGCTTACGTCTAGCGGCCACAGATACGCAGTATTTT.

The CDR3 bases are TGCGCCAGCAGCGGGGGAGCGGGAGTCTACGAGCAGTACTTC. Translating it yields CASSGGAGVYEQYF. The rearrangement uses TRBV5-1 and TRBJ2-7; 8 bases line up with TRBD2. The length of the CDR3 is 14 residues. With 4 bases clipped from V and 3 bases from J, the junction kept 6 bases outside the gene matches. Germline lookup yields CDR1 SGHRS and CDR2 YFSETQ.

This chain links TRBV29-1 with TRBJ2-5; D unclear. This CDR3 has 12 residues. The germline CDR1 and CDR2 sequences are SQVTM and ANQGSEA. Trimming took 6 bases from V and 1 from J, leaving 9 bases between them. CDR3 region: CSVGGVQETQYF. For the CDR3, the DNA is TGCAGCGTCGGCGGTGTCCAAGAGACCCAGTACTTC. The complete variable domain, with remaining parts taken from reference TRBV29-1 and TRBJ2-5, reads SAVISQKPSRDICQRGTSLTIQCQVDSQVTMMFWYRQQPGQSLTLIATANQGSEATYESGFVIDKFPISRPNLTFSTLTVSNMSPEDSSIYLCSVGGVQETQYFGPGTRLLVL.

The V call is TRBV4-1, the J call TRBJ1-1; D unclear. Germline CDR1 is MGHRA and CDR2 is YSYEKL. The CDR3 length is 15 residues. Trimming removed 4 bases from V and 0 bases from J, with 12 bases in between. As DNA, the CDR3 is TGCGCCAGCAGCCGGACGGACTACATGAACACTGAAGCTTTCTTT. Residues: CASSRTDYMNTEAFF.

J is TRBJ1-5 and V is TRBV19; D might be TRBD1 (5 bases). Germline loops: CDR1 LNHDA, CDR2 SQIVND (reference sequence). Trimming removed 5 bases from V and 3 bases from J, with 11 bases in between. There are 14 residues in the CDR3. CDR3 residues: CASSWGLNNQPQHF. CDR3 in DNA: TGTGCCAGTAGTTGGGGACTGAACAATCAGCCCCAGCATTTT.

The chain joins TRBV19 to TRBJ2-1, with TRBD2 matching over 10 bases. The CDR3 sequence is 14 residues long. V dropped 3 bases and J dropped 6; count of bases not matched to a gene: 2. Germline CDR1 is LNHDA and CDR2 is SQIVND (reference sequence). The CDR3 is CASSMTSGRNEQFF. Written as DNA, the CDR3 is TGTGCCAGTAGTATGACTAGCGGGCGCAATGAGCAGTTCTTC.

The V gene is TRBV6-5, the J gene TRBJ1-1; tentatively, D is TRBD1 (6 bases). The CDR3 loop spans 15 amino acids. V was pared by 6 bases and J by 1 base, with 15 bases between. Germline assignment: CDR1 MNHEY and CDR2 SVGAGI. The CDR3, as DNA: TGTGCCAGCAGACCACGGGGGGCACCGAACACTGAAGCTTTCTTT. The encoded protein is CASRPRGAPNTEAFF.